The following is a TCR beta chain sequence with its context. Authors' data handling: Amplification from reference gene primers served as the basis for estimated nucleated cell counts. Libraries were prepared by immunoSEQ multiplex PCR; TCRdb keeps only in-frame clonotypes and omits some of them. V and J calls and clone size are given by that table; D and trimming were obtained from the DNA. The table records about 24,000 clones, 80% to 90% of them present only once. These data are taken from a study of blood T cell repertoires in COVID-19. Study-wide background: Acute-phase and convalescent COVID-19 samples originated in the United States, Italy and Spain.

This CDR3 has 14 amino acids. Trimming left V 2 bases short and J 5 bases short, with 10 bases between. Looked up from germline, CDR1 is KGHDR and CDR2 is SFDVKD. The chain joins TRBV24-1 to TRBJ2-3; D unclear. The origin of this receptor is a human donor in a cohort sampled during active COVID-19. Material for sequencing was peripheral blood. CDR3 protein: CATSDSMEQDTQYF. The CDR3 bases are TGTGCCACCAGTGATTCGATGGAGCAAGATACGCAGTATTTT.